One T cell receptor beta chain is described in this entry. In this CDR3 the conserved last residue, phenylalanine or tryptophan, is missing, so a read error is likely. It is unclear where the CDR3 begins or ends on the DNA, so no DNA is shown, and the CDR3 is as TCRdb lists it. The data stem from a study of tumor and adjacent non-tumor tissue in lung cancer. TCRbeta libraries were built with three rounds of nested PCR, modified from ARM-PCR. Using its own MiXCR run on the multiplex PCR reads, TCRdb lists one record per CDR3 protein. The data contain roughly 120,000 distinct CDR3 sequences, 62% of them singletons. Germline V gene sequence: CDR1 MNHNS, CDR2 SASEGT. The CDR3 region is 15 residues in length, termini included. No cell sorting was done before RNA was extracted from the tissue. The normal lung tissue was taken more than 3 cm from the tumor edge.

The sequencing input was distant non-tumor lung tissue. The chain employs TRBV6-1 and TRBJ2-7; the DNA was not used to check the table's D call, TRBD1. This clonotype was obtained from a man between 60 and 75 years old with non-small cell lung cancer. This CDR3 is CASRDRGIISYEQYL.